This TCR beta chain was documented in a study of T cell repertoires in cytomegalovirus infection. Points from the study as a whole: Summed frequency of shared TCR beta families picked out CMV carriers who also had the relevant HLA. There were HLA-C-restricted CMV-specific TCR beta clonotypes dominating the ex vivo response.

The sample holds a few counts of this clonotype. Its antigen is as yet unknown. An end of the junction differs from the germline gene, which may be a read error. A single record per CDR3 protein comes from TCRdb applying MiXCR to the reads. The sample lists a few hundred thousand distinct CDR3 sequences, roughly 15% occurring once. Per germline, CDR1 SQVTM and CDR2 ANQGSEA. The CDR3 extends over 12 amino acids. V usage is TRBV29-1 and J usage is TRBJ2-7, with D possibly TRBD1 on 5 matching bases. Sequences were obtained from PBMCs. This TCR was recovered from a human donor in good health (CMV status not recorded). Some clones in this sample may be carry-over from other donors' samples. The DNA for the CDR3 is TGCAGCGCTGAACAGGATAGTTACGAGCAGTACTTC. This gives the protein CSAEQDSYEQYF.